A single sample is the source of the 9 T cell receptor beta chains below, sequenced in a study of beta chain features in type 1 diabetes. Study-wide findings and caveats: A moderate, significant TCRB CDR3 shortening appeared in type 1 diabetes across four CD4+ subsets.

Their antigen targets remain unknown. Of the isolated RNA, all was reverse transcribed, and so the sequenced material was expressed TCRB transcripts. The data were produced by immunoSEQ multiplex PCR, yet TCRdb's version contains in-frame clones alone and is incomplete. In the table there are some 250,000 clones, about 11% of which are singletons. Sequencing was carried out using naive CD4+ T cells from blood. The receptor source for this set is a man in his thirties or forties with type 1 diabetes.

The V gene is TRBV5-4, the J gene TRBJ2-3, with D possibly matching TRBD1 (6 bases). The V end was cut by 1 base, the J end by 6 bases, with 9 bases between. In germline, CDR1 is SGHNT, CDR2 YYREEE (reference sequence). The CDR3 consists of 13 residues. CDR3 DNA sequence: TGTGCCAGCAGCTTGCAGGGGCTTGATACGCAGTATTTT. The encoded protein is CASSLQGLDTQYF.

This clone was seen a few times. This sequence joins TRBV7-8 and TRBJ1-5; possible D gene TRBD1, 5 bases. The CDR3 runs 15 residues. The germline CDR1 and CDR2 sequences are SGHVS and FQNEAQ. The V end was cut by 3 bases, the J end by 3 bases, with 12 bases between. The CDR3: CASSLQEGINQPQHF. As DNA, the CDR3 is TGTGCCAGCAGCTTGCAGGAGGGGATCAATCAGCCCCAGCATTTT.

A few counts support this clone. The chain joins TRBV9 to TRBJ2-2; D perhaps matches TRBD2 (6 bases). This CDR3 contains 14 residues. V lost 3 bases to trimming and J lost 6 bases, with 12 bases between them. The germline V gene encodes CDR1 SGDLS and CDR2 YYNGEE. CDR3 coding DNA: TGTGCCAGCAGCGCGACTAGGATCCCCGGGGAGCTGTTTTTT. As protein: CASSATRIPGELFF.

This clone was detected a few times. V gene TRBV18 combines with J gene TRBJ1-1; 9 bases fit TRBD1. J lost 1 base, V lost 5 bases, and 2 bases had no gene match. This CDR3 region has 14 residues. Germline-derived CDR1 and CDR2 are KGHSH and LQKENI. In DNA, the CDR3 is TGTGCCAGCTCATCGGGACAGGGGAACACTGAAGCTTTCTTT. This gives the protein CASSSGQGNTEAFF.

This clone has more than one count but fewer than ten. The rearrangement links TRBV11-2 to TRBJ2-1; perhaps TRBD2 as D (5 bases). This CDR3 contains 14 residues. Germline CDR1 and CDR2: SGHAT and FQNNGV. V shed 5 bases and J shed 5 bases, with 13 bases lying between them. The CDR3 bases are TGTGCCAGCAGCCGTGCCGGGATTCACAATGAGCAGTTCTTC. It encodes CASSRAGIHNEQFF.

V and J are TRBV5-1 and TRBJ2-1, with D perhaps TRBD1 (5 bases). Germline CDR1 and CDR2: SGHRS and YFSETQ. V dropped 4 bases and J dropped 0 bases, with 11 bases sitting between them. The CDR3 is made up of 15 amino acids. The chain's CDR3 is CASSRGSSSYNEQFF. Here the CDR3 DNA reads TGCGCCAGCAGCAGGGGCTCCAGCTCCTACAATGAGCAGTTCTTC.

This clone was seen a handful of times. The genes are TRBV5-6 and TRBJ2-7, with D perhaps TRBD1 (6 bases). V was cut by 4 bases and J by 2 bases, with 7 bases left in between. Germline V gene sequence: CDR1 SGHDT, CDR2 YYEEEE. CDR3 size: 12 residues. The DNA for the CDR3 is TGTGCCAGCAGCCGACAGGCCTACGAGCAGTACTTC. Its translation is CASSRQAYEQYF.

This clone was found a few times. The V gene is TRBV9, the J gene TRBJ2-1, with a possible D match to TRBD1 (6 bases). Germline CDR1 reads SGDLS; CDR2 reads YYNGEE. The CDR3 covers 16 residues. V was cut by 3 bases and J by 6 bases, with 19 bases left in between. The DNA for the CDR3 is TGTGCCAGCAGCGCCCAGGACAGCCGTTTGGGCAATGAGCAGTTCTTC. Translation gives CASSAQDSRLGNEQFF.

This clone turned up a few times. This chain uses TRBV28 with TRBJ2-5, with 7 bases fitting TRBD1. The CDR3 totals 15 residues. V was clipped by 7 bases and J by 5 bases; unmatched bases: 13. Germline CDR1 and CDR2: MDHEN and SYDVKM. The CDR3 is CASTLIGARGETQYF. Here the CDR3 DNA reads TGTGCCAGCACCCTTATCGGGGCCAGGGGGGAGACCCAGTACTTC.